This T cell receptor beta chain is from a study of blood T cell repertoires in COVID-19. For the study at large: In each case, the material was cDNA or gDNA derived from T cells, B-cell-depleted T cells, or PBMCs.

Between the trimmed V and J ends, which lost 5 bases and 1 base, there was a span of 9 bases. CDR1 SGHAT and CDR2 FQNNGV come from the germline V gene. This CDR3 spans 14 amino acids. In the original analysis: From reference gene primer amplification, estimates of nucleated cell counts were derived. Repertoires were generated with immunoSEQ multiplex PCR, while TCRdb's copy carries only in-frame clones and drops some. V and J calls and clone size are given by that table; D and trimming were obtained from the DNA. The sample contains about 72,000 clones, just over 85% of which appear only once. The material sequenced was peripheral blood. This rearrangement joins TRBV11-2 to TRBJ1-3; no clear D. This TCR was sampled from a man younger than 40 with acute or convalescent COVID-19. The CDR3 region has the DNA TGTGCCAGCAGCCCTGGTCAGTCTGGAAACACCATATATTTT. As protein: CASSPGQSGNTIYF.